The 16 T cell receptor beta chains reported below all come from one sample, sequenced in a study of CD8 T cells in Susac syndrome. Reverse transcription used roughly 0.5 to 1 ug RNA and random hexamers. TCRdb re-derived calls from the immunoSEQ multiplex PCR reads in MiXCR, one entry per CDR3 protein. The sample consists of around 100,000 distinct CDR3 sequences, roughly 96% of them appearing once. The sample consisted of CD8+ T cells from PBMCs. These TCRs come from a human donor with Susac syndrome.

J is TRBJ1-2 and V is TRBV6-4; 9 bases fit TRBD1. The CDR3 covers 17 residues. Per germline, CDR1 MRHNA and CDR2 SNTAGT. Trimming took 3 bases from V and 4 from J; bases not matched to a gene: 12. CDR3 in amino acids: CASSESGLRQGVYGYTF. CDR3 sequence (DNA): TGTGCCAGCAGTGAATCGGGGCTGCGACAGGGGGTCTATGGCTACACCTTC.

The J gene is TRBJ1-1, the V gene TRBV4-1, with 7 bases fitting TRBD1. The CDR3 runs to 13 residues. Per germline, CDR1 MGHRA and CDR2 YSYEKL. Losses at the gene ends were 1 base for V and 9 bases for J; bases not matched to a gene: 5. This CDR3 reads CASSQAGGGKAFF. CDR3 nucleotides: TGCGCCAGCAGCCAAGCCGGAGGGGGCAAAGCTTTCTTT.

The rearrangement uses TRBV13 and TRBJ2-5, with D uncertain. This CDR3 spans 14 amino acids. Germline CDR1 PRHDT, CDR2 FYEKMQ (reference sequence). V shed 4 bases and J shed 2 bases, with 11 bases lying between them. The CDR3 region is CASSSPMGQETQYF. CDR3 in DNA: TGTGCCAGCAGCTCCCCGATGGGACAAGAGACCCAGTACTTC.

The chain recombines TRBV5-1 with TRBJ1-2, with TRBD1 as a possible D gene (5 bases). The germline V and J ends were trimmed by 0 bases and 8 bases, with 14 bases remaining between them. The CDR3 is 14 residues long. CDR1 and CDR2 (germline): SGHRS, YFSETQ. CDR3 bases: TGCGCCAGCAGCTTGGGTTCATCGGGGGAAGGCTACACCTTC. Translated: CASSLGSSGEGYTF.

The chain couples TRBV2 to TRBJ2-4; a weak D match, TRBD1 (6 bases). The CDR3 contains 16 residues. Germline V CDR1 and CDR2: SNHLY, FYNNEI. Trimming shortened V by 6 bases and J by 4 bases, and 19 bases separated the two germline ends. CDR3 DNA: TGTGCCAGCAGCCAAACAGGGAGTTGGGTGAAAAACATTCAGTACTTC. This encodes CASSQTGSWVKNIQYF.

This chain joins TRBV12-3 or TRBV12-4 and TRBJ2-1, with 9 bases matching TRBD2. CDR3 length equals 14 residues. V shed 6 bases and J 6 bases; nucleotides not matched to a gene: 6. CDR3 sequence: CASRSGTSSNEQFF. DNA of the CDR3: TGTGCCAGCAGATCCGGGACTAGCAGCAATGAGCAGTTCTTC.

The V gene is TRBV20-1, the J gene TRBJ1-4; 7 bases map to TRBD1. V was clipped by 2 bases and J by 7 bases; unmatched bases: 10. In germline, CDR1 is DFQATT, CDR2 SNEGSKA (reference sequence). CDR3 length: 15 residues. The CDR3 nucleotides read TGCAGTGCTAGACCTGAACAGGGGAATGTTGAAAAACTGTTTTTT. Its protein product is CSARPEQGNVEKLFF.

The chain joins TRBV5-1 to TRBJ2-5; 7 positions match TRBD2. Germline CDR1 is SGHRS and CDR2 is YFSETQ. The CDR3 has 12 residues. Trimming cost V 5 bases and J 5 bases; bases outside gene matches: 3. CDR3 sequence (DNA): TGCGCCAGCAGGCGGGAGACGGAGACCCAGTACTTC. It is translated as CASRRETETQYF.

This clonotype appeared once. The chain recombines TRBV13 with TRBJ1-2; 8 bases align to TRBD1. CDR3 size: 15 residues. CDR1 and CDR2 from the germline V gene are PRHDT and FYEKMQ (reference sequence). The V and J ends lost 5 bases and 7 bases, in that order; junction bases with no gene match: 12. CDR3 in amino acids: CASSPKGQGSFGYTF. The CDR3, as DNA: TGTGCCAGCAGCCCTAAAGGACAGGGCTCTTTTGGCTACACCTTC.

This clonotype was seen once. The chain joins TRBV29-1 to TRBJ2-3; 7 bases map to TRBD2. Germline CDR1 reads SQVTM; CDR2 reads ANQGSEA. This CDR3 has 14 residues. With V trimmed by 4 bases and J by 0 bases, 4 bases remained unmatched. CDR3: CSVVAGASTDTQYF. As DNA, the CDR3 is TGCAGCGTTGTGGCGGGAGCTAGCACAGATACGCAGTATTTT.

The chain recombines TRBV6-2 or TRBV6-3 with TRBJ2-7, with 10 bases identical to TRBD1. CDR1 and CDR2 (germline): MNHEY, SVGEGT. The CDR3 spans 16 residues. V trimming: 6 bases; J trimming: 6 bases; junction bases outside the gene matches: 14. The CDR3, as DNA: TGTGCCAGCAGGCGCACCGGGACAGGGGTGAACGGCGAGCAGTACTTC. Translated, it gives CASRRTGTGVNGEQYF.

This clonotype was seen once. CDR3 DNA: TGCAGCGTTGTTGTGGCGACAAAACTGTTTTTT. Protein sequence: CSVVVATKLFF. The V and J genes are TRBV29-1 and TRBJ1-4; D gene ambiguous. The CDR3 runs to 11 residues. V gave up 4 bases and J gave up 10 bases, with 10 bases separating them. The germline V gene has CDR1 SQVTM and CDR2 ANQGSEA.

V gene TRBV3-1 combines with J gene TRBJ1-2; D is unresolved. The CDR3 runs to 13 residues. The ends were cut back, 2 bases at V and 4 bases at J, with 8 bases in the middle. Germline V lookup: CDR1 LGHDT, CDR2 YNNKEL (reference sequence). The CDR3 loop reads CASSQKEIYGYTF. As DNA, the CDR3 is TGTGCCAGCAGCCAAAAAGAGATCTATGGCTACACCTTC.

CDR3 DNA: TGTGCCAGCAGCGACCCCGGGACAAAGAGTTACAATGAGCAGTTCTTC. The encoded protein is CASSDPGTKSYNEQFF. The V call is TRBV9, the J call TRBJ2-1, with TRBD1 as a possible D gene (6 bases). The V gene lost 3 bases and the J gene lost 4 bases, with 17 bases spanning the gap. Germline V gene sequence: CDR1 SGDLS, CDR2 YYNGEE. This CDR3 is 16 amino acids long.

This clonotype was observed a few times. This chain connects TRBV29-1 to TRBJ1-4, with unresolved D. This CDR3 spans 11 amino acids. V was trimmed by 5 bases and J by 9 bases, leaving 10 bases between them. The germline CDR1 and CDR2 sequences are SQVTM and ANQGSEA. CDR3 in amino acids: CSVSFGKKLFF. The CDR3 DNA reads as TGCAGCGTTTCGTTTGGGAAAAAACTGTTTTTT.

V gene TRBV6-5 combines with J gene TRBJ1-1; 7 bases fit TRBD1. This CDR3 has 14 residues. From germline, CDR1 is MNHEY and CDR2 SVGAGI. V was pared by 2 bases and J by 6 bases, with 6 bases of the junction left unmatched. The CDR3 DNA is TGTGCCAGCAGTTACACCCTCGGACAGGCTGAAGCTTTCTTT. This sequence encodes CASSYTLGQAEAFF.